One and the same sample provided the 5 T cell receptor beta chains below, sequenced in a study of cytomegalovirus exposure and HLA in healthy donors. The PCR employed 60 Vbeta primers together with 13 Jbeta primers. The method was immunoSEQ multiplex PCR; TCRdb's version includes in-frame clones alone and lacks a portion of them. The sample includes 150,000 to 200,000 clones, 70% to 85% of them seen just once. Source material: PBMCs. All receptors derive from a woman aged 30 to 39 in good health and CMV-seropositive.

The gene calls are TRBV11-2 and TRBJ2-7; 7 bases match TRBD1. The V segment lost 5 bases and the J segment 6 bases; nucleotides outside the gene matches: 13. The germline CDR1 and CDR2 sequences are SGHAT and FQNNGV. The CDR3 totals 15 residues. The CDR3 nucleotides read TGTGCCAGCAGCCAAGAGGACAGGCTTTATTCCGAGCAGTACTTC. Translating gives CASSQEDRLYSEQYF.

This chain joins TRBV10-2 and TRBJ2-4; D might be TRBD2 (5 bases). Germline V lookup: CDR1 WSHSY, CDR2 SAAADI. This CDR3 region has 13 residues. Trimming removed 10 bases at V and 1 base at J, with 11 bases between. CDR3 DNA: TGCGCCACGGGTGGGGAGGCCAAAAACATTCAGTACTTC. Residues: CATGGEAKNIQYF.

This clone was seen a few times. CDR3 region: CSVGGGRGLEFGYTF. Here the CDR3 DNA reads TGCAGCGTTGGGGGGGGGAGGGGATTAGAGTTCGGCTACACCTTC. The V gene is TRBV29-1, the J gene TRBJ1-2, with D perhaps TRBD1 (5 bases). The germline V gene has CDR1 SQVTM and CDR2 ANQGSEA. V shed 4 bases and J shed 8 bases, with 23 bases lying between them. CDR3 length: 15 amino acids. The full variable domain, in which reference TRBV29-1 and TRBJ1-2 provide the parts outside the CDR3, is SAVISQKPSRDICQRGTSLTIQCQVDSQVTMMFWYRQQPGQSLTLIATANQGSEATYESGFVIDKFPISRPNLTFSTLTVSNMSPEDSSIYLCSVGGGRGLEFGYTFGSGTRLTVV.

The V call is TRBV10-1, the J call TRBJ2-7; 9 bases map to TRBD2. This CDR3 is built from 14 residues. CDR1 and CDR2 (germline): WNHNN, SYGVQD (reference sequence). Trimming cost V 1 base and J 4 bases; bases outside gene matches: 2. The CDR3 DNA follows: TGCGCCAGCAGTGAGTTTAGCGGGAGATACGAGCAGTACTTC. It specifies CASSEFSGRYEQYF.

The chain carries TRBV7-9 and TRBJ2-1; 11 bases are a match to TRBD2. The V and J ends lost 11 bases and 8 bases, in that order; junction bases with no gene match: 17. The length of the CDR3 is 16 residues. In germline, CDR1 is SEHNR, CDR2 FQNEAQ (reference sequence). This CDR3 reads CAGRPPSGRPGDEQFF. Here the CDR3 DNA reads TGTGCCGGAAGACCTCCTAGCGGGAGGCCCGGGGATGAGCAGTTCTTC.